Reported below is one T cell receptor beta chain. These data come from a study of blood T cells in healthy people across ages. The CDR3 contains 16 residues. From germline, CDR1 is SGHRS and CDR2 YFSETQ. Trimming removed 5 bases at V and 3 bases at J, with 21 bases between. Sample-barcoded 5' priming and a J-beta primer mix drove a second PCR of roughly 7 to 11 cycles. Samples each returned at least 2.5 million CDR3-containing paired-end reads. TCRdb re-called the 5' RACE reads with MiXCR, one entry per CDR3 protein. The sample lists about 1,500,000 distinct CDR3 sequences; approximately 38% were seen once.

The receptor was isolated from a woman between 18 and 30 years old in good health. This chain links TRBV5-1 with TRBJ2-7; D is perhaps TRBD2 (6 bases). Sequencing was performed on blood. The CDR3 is CASRGGPDRNLYEQYF. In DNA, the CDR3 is TGCGCCAGCAGGGGGGGACCAGACAGAAACCTCTACGAGCAGTACTTC. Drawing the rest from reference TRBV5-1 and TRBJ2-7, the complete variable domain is KAGVTQTPRYLIKTRGQQVTLSCSPISGHRSVSWYQQTPGQGLQFLFEYFSETQRNKGNFPGRFSGRQFSNSRSEMNVSTLELGDSALYLCASRGGPDRNLYEQYFGPGTRLTVT.